One and the same sample provided the 25 T cell receptor beta chains below, sequenced in a study of shared clonotypes between healthy human individuals. Method: immunoSEQ multiplex PCR; TCRdb's copy keeps in-frame clones and lacks some. The sample lists 800,000 or so clones, 90% to 98% occurring once. Cells designated naive CD8 were CD45RO-negative and were positively selected for CCR7, with terminally differentiated effector memory CD45RA+ cells excluded. The sample comprised naive CD8+ T cells sorted from blood. The receptors come from a man younger than 40 in good health.

The chain employs TRBV2 and TRBJ1-2; no firm D call. Germline values: CDR1 SNHLY, CDR2 FYNNEI. CDR3 length equals 13 residues. V was pared by 3 bases and J by 5 bases, with 10 bases between. The CDR3 sequence: CASSDGSPYGYTF. In DNA form, the CDR3 reads TGTGCCAGCAGTGACGGAAGTCCTTATGGCTACACCTTC.

The chain recombines TRBV6-1 with TRBJ2-7; D perhaps matches TRBD1 (5 bases). CDR3 length: 15 residues. V was shortened by 3 bases and J by 3 bases, with 15 bases between the two germline ends. Germline CDR1 is MNHNS and CDR2 is SASEGT. CDR3 sequence (DNA): TGTGCCAGCAGTGATATGGTGGGGCCGTACTACGAGCAGTACTTC. Translation: CASSDMVGPYYEQYF.

The CDR3 bases are TGTGCCAGCAGCCCCCTAGGGAGCCCGGGGCCTTTAGGGAGCGCTGGGGCCAACGTCCTGACTTTC. Translated: CASSPLGSPGPLGSAGANVLTF. This sequence joins TRBV7-3 and TRBJ2-6; perhaps D is TRBD1 or TRBD2 (5 bases each). Looked up from germline, CDR1 is SGHTA and CDR2 is FQGTGA. This CDR3 region has 22 residues. The V end was cut by 5 bases, the J end by 2 bases, with 31 bases between.

The CDR3 is CASSSLTGELFF. The CDR3 DNA reads TGTGCCAGCAGCTCCCTCACCGGGGAGCTGTTTTTT. The rearrangement links TRBV5-6 to TRBJ2-2, with no clear D. The CDR3 has 12 amino acids. V was shortened by 3 bases and J by 4 bases, with 4 bases between the two germline ends. CDR1 is SGHDT and CDR2 is YYEEEE in the germline V gene.

About this clone itself: The junction and the germline gene differ at one end; a read error may be behind it. The genes are TRBV27 and TRBJ2-1, with TRBD2 as a possible D gene (6 bases). Germline values: CDR1 MNHEY, CDR2 SMNVEV (reference sequence). The CDR3 length is 16 residues. The CDR3 region has the DNA TGTGCCAGCCGAGGAGGGATCTCTAGGGTAATAGGGGAGCAGCTCTTC. This gives the protein CASRGGISRVIGEQLF.

The chain employs TRBV13 and TRBJ2-3; TRBD2 is a possible D gene (6 bases). The CDR3 covers 17 residues. Deletions cut 2 bases from V and 0 bases from J, with 15 bases between. Germline V gene lookup returns CDR1 PRHDT and CDR2 FYEKMQ (reference sequence). The CDR3 protein is CASSLTPSGTSTDTQYF. DNA for the CDR3: TGTGCCAGCAGCTTAACCCCCTCCGGGACTAGCACAGATACGCAGTATTTT.

The rearrangement uses TRBV5-1 and TRBJ1-4, with 7 bases fitting TRBD1. This CDR3 spans 15 amino acids. V lost 4 bases and J lost 7; bases outside the gene matches: 10. Germline loops: CDR1 SGHRS, CDR2 YFSETQ. DNA for the CDR3: TGCGCCAGCAGCGGCGGAGGGGGCAGCAGTGAAAAACTGTTTTTT. Protein product: CASSGGGGSSEKLFF.

V and J are TRBV7-6 and TRBJ2-1; TRBD2 matches at 9 bases. CDR1 is SGHVS and CDR2 is FNYEAQ in the germline V gene. This CDR3 contains 15 residues. V dropped 5 bases and J dropped 5; count of bases not matched to a gene: 7. Here the CDR3 DNA reads TGTGCCAGCAGCGACCGGACTAGCGTAAACAATGAGCAGTTCTTC. Protein sequence: CASSDRTSVNNEQFF.

The rearrangement uses TRBV6-6 and TRBJ2-7; 8 bases are shared with TRBD1. After removal of 5 bases from V and 2 bases from J, the junction contained 5 bases not matched to a gene. The CDR3 has 14 residues. Germline CDR1 is MNHNY and CDR2 is SVGAGI (reference sequence). CDR3 DNA: TGTGCCAGCAGTCCGGGACAGGTTACCTACGAGCAGTACTTC. Translated: CASSPGQVTYEQYF.

The gene calls are TRBV5-1 and TRBJ2-7; 8 nucleotides line up with TRBD1. The CDR3 sequence is 14 residues long. The germline V gene encodes CDR1 SGHRS and CDR2 YFSETQ. The junction had 6 bases not matched to a gene; V was cut back by 5 bases and J by 2 bases. The CDR3 protein is CASRAGTGTYEQYF. The CDR3 nucleotides read TGCGCCAGCAGGGCCGGGACAGGTACCTACGAGCAGTACTTC. The complete variable domain, with remaining parts taken from reference TRBV5-1 and TRBJ2-7, reads KAGVTQTPRYLIKTRGQQVTLSCSPISGHRSVSWYQQTPGQGLQFLFEYFSETQRNKGNFPGRFSGRQFSNSRSEMNVSTLELGDSALYLCASRAGTGTYEQYFGPGTRLTVT.

The rearrangement links TRBV7-9 to TRBJ2-2, with TRBD2 matching 14 bases. The CDR3 has 17 amino acids. The germline gives CDR1 SEHNR, CDR2 FQNEAQ (reference sequence). J lost 0 bases, V lost 5 bases, and 2 bases had no gene match. CDR3 sequence (DNA): TGTGCCAGCAGCCCGGGACTAGCGGGAGCGAACACCGGGGAGCTGTTTTTT. This translates into CASSPGLAGANTGELFF.

This clone was counted a single time. The gene calls are TRBV7-9 and TRBJ2-1; 8 bases agree with TRBD2. This CDR3 spans 16 amino acids. Unmatched junction bases numbered 8, after V lost 5 bases and J lost 2 bases. Germline CDR1 reads SEHNR; CDR2 reads FQNEAQ (reference sequence). This CDR3 reads CASSLVRGATYNEQFF. For the CDR3, the DNA is TGTGCCAGCAGCCTCGTGCGGGGGGCTACCTACAATGAGCAGTTCTTC.

The V gene is TRBV7-9, the J gene TRBJ2-1; TRBD2 is a possible D gene (6 bases). Trimming left V 5 bases short and J 0 bases short, with 20 bases between. This CDR3 is 18 amino acids long. Germline V gene data show CDR1 as SEHNR and CDR2 as FQNEAQ (reference sequence). The DNA for the CDR3 is TGTGCCAGCAGCCGATCAACTAGCAGGCTTAGCTCCTACAATGAGCAGTTCTTC. Protein: CASSRSTSRLSSYNEQFF.

A word on this clone: Additional DNA sequences in this sample encode the identical CDR3. The chain employs TRBV27 and TRBJ2-7; TRBD1 or TRBD2 may be the D gene (6 bases each). Germline V gene sequence: CDR1 MNHEY, CDR2 SMNVEV (reference sequence). V gave up 6 bases and J gave up 0 bases, with 12 bases separating them. The CDR3 is 14 amino acids. The CDR3 region is CASSGGTSSYEQYF. In nucleotides, the CDR3 is TGTGCCAGCAGCGGCGGGACATCCTCCTACGAGCAGTACTTC.

This clone has a single count. V gene TRBV18 combines with J gene TRBJ2-3, with a possible D match to TRBD1 (5 bases). CDR1 is KGHSH and CDR2 is LQKENI in the germline V gene. The V and J ends lost 2 bases and 1 base respectively, with 10 bases between them. The CDR3 sequence is 15 residues long. The chain's CDR3 is CASSPGARGTDTQYF. As DNA, the CDR3 is TGTGCCAGCTCACCAGGGGCTAGGGGCACAGATACGCAGTATTTT. The complete variable domain, with remaining parts taken from reference TRBV18 and TRBJ2-3, reads NAGVMQNPRHLVRRRGQEARLRCSPMKGHSHVYWYRQLPEEGLKFMVYLQKENIIDESGMPKERFSAEFPKEGPSILRIQQVVRGDSAAYFCASSPGARGTDTQYFGPGTRLTVL.

The chain joins TRBV14 to TRBJ2-1, with D perhaps TRBD1 (6 bases). In germline, CDR1 is SGHDN, CDR2 FVKESK. This CDR3 has 14 amino acids. Trimming took 4 bases from V and 3 from J, leaving 10 bases between them. CDR3: CASSPLGGYNEQFF. CDR3 coding DNA: TGTGCCAGCAGCCCCTTAGGGGGCTACAATGAGCAGTTCTTC.

This sequence joins TRBV15 and TRBJ2-1; TRBD1 or TRBD2 may be the D gene (5 bases each). V was clipped by 0 bases and J by 6 bases, with 9 bases between them. The germline CDR1 and CDR2 sequences are LNHNV and YYDKDF (reference sequence). The CDR3 is 14 residues long. The chain's CDR3 is CATSREGDLNEQFF. In nucleotides, the CDR3 is TGTGCCACCAGCAGAGAGGGGGACCTCAATGAGCAGTTCTTC.

V is TRBV28 and J is TRBJ2-5; 9 bases line up with TRBD2. The junction had 19 bases not matched to a gene; V was cut back by 6 bases and J by 2 bases. Germline loops: CDR1 MDHEN, CDR2 SYDVKM. This CDR3 contains 19 residues. For the CDR3, the DNA is TGTGCCAGCAGAACTCTATTGTCTGTTGTGGCGGGAGGGCAAGAGACCCAGTACTTC. Translating gives CASRTLLSVVAGGQETQYF.

Remarks on this clone: At one end, the junction sequence differs from germline, possibly due to a read error. This rearrangement joins TRBV30 to TRBJ1-5; D gene unclear. This CDR3 is 12 amino acids long. Germline V gene sequence: CDR1 GTSNPN, CDR2 SVGIG (reference sequence). DNA of the CDR3: TGTGCCTGGAGTTCTAGCGATCAGCCCCAGCATTTT. Its translation is CAWSSSDQPQHF.

The chain joins TRBV2 to TRBJ1-2, with 8 bases aligning to TRBD1. The J segment lost 5 bases and the V segment lost 9 bases, leaving 11 bases of the junction unmatched. This CDR3 is 14 amino acids long. Germline V gene lookup returns CDR1 SNHLY and CDR2 FYNNEI. The CDR3 sequence: CASETGENVYGYTF. CDR3 sequence (DNA): TGTGCCAGTGAGACAGGGGAGAACGTTTATGGCTACACCTTC.

This clone was recorded only once. The rearrangement uses TRBV5-6 and TRBJ2-1, with D maybe TRBD2 (6 bases). The CDR3 loop spans 14 amino acids. The germline V gene encodes CDR1 SGHDT and CDR2 YYEEEE. V was cut by 2 bases and J by 3 bases, with 9 bases left in between. Here the CDR3 reads CASSFGDFYNEQFF. The CDR3 region has the DNA TGTGCCAGCAGCTTCGGGGACTTCTACAATGAGCAGTTCTTC.

The chain has TRBV19 and TRBJ1-5; D is unclear. The CDR3 runs 13 residues. Looked up from germline, CDR1 is LNHDA and CDR2 is SQIVND (reference sequence). Trimming cost V 0 bases and J 4 bases, with 4 bases left between them. CDR3 region: CASSIDGNQPQHF. As DNA, the CDR3 is TGTGCCAGTAGTATAGACGGAAATCAGCCCCAGCATTTT.

This sequence joins TRBV7-9 and TRBJ1-2, with 7 bases lining up with TRBD1. The CDR3 runs to 14 residues. The germline CDR1 and CDR2 sequences are SEHNR and FQNEAQ (reference sequence). V shed 5 bases and J 6 bases; nucleotides not matched to a gene: 9. The CDR3 coding sequence is TGTGCCAGCAGCCCTCCCAGGGGGGAGCATGGCTACACCTTC. Translating gives CASSPPRGEHGYTF.

The V and J genes are TRBV28 and TRBJ2-1; 11 bases map to TRBD2. The V and J ends lost 5 bases and 8 bases, in that order; junction bases with no gene match: 8. CDR1 and CDR2 from the germline V gene are MDHEN and SYDVKM. The CDR3 totals 15 residues. CDR3 nucleotides: TGTGCCAGCAGTGACCACCTAGCGGGAGGTGATGAGCAGTTCTTC. Protein product: CASSDHLAGGDEQFF.

The chain links TRBV30 to TRBJ2-4, with D unclear. The CDR3 loop spans 11 amino acids. Per the germline V gene, CDR1 is GTSNPN and CDR2 is SVGIG (reference sequence). V dropped 1 base and J dropped 7 bases, with 5 bases sitting between them. CDR3 sequence (DNA): TGTGCCTGGAGTGGTAGGAACATTCAGTACTTC. It encodes CAWSGRNIQYF.